The source of this TCR beta chain is a study of blood T cell repertoires in COVID-19. As for the study in general: COVID-19 samples, acute and convalescent, were from the United States, Italy and Spain.

The CDR3 covers 15 residues. Method: immunoSEQ multiplex PCR; TCRdb's copy keeps in-frame clones and lacks some. In the table there are about 50,000 clones, approximately 91% of which are singletons. The chain recombines TRBV21-1 with TRBJ2-7; the D call TRBD2 from the table was never checked on the DNA. TRBV21-1 is a pseudogene locus. This receptor was obtained from a woman of 80 years or more with acute or convalescent COVID-19. Input material: peripheral blood. The CDR3 loop is CASSIWTSGSYEQYF. The CDR3 DNA reads as TGTGCCAGCAGCATCTGGACTAGCGGGAGCTACGAGCAGTACTTC.